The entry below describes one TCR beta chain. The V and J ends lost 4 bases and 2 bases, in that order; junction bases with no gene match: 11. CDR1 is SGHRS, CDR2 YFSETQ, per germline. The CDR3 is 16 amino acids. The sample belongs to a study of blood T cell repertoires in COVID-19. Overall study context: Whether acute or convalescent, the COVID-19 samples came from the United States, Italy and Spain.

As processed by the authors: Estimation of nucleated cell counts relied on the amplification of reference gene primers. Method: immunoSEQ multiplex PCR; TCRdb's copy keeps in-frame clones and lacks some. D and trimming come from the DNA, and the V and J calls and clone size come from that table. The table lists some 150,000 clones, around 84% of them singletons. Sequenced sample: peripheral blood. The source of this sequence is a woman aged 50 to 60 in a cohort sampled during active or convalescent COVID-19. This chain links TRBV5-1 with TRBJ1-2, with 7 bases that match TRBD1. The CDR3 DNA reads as TGCGCCAGCAGCAACCGGGACAGACTTACGAACTATGGCTACACCTTC. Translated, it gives CASSNRDRLTNYGYTF.